A single sample is the source of the 22 T cell receptor beta chains below, sequenced in a study of shared clonotypes between healthy human individuals. Only in-frame clones appear in the TCRdb table, and some are missing; sequencing was by immunoSEQ multiplex PCR. Of some 1,100,000 clones in the sample, approximately 78% were seen once. Sequencing was carried out using memory CD4+ T cells from PBMCs. Subset here: CD45RA-negative fraction. These receptor sequences come from a man in his late teens or twenties in good health. Some clones in this sample may be carry-over from other donors' samples.

On this clone itself: This sample also contains other DNA sequences that code for the same CDR3. The genes are TRBV5-4 and TRBJ2-7, with D perhaps TRBD2 (5 bases). The CDR3 is 13 residues long. The V end was cut by 1 base, the J end by 1 base, with 6 bases between. Germline CDR1 and CDR2: SGHNT and YYREEE (reference sequence). CDR3 protein: CASSLTGSYEQYF. The DNA of the CDR3 is TGTGCCAGCAGCTTGACGGGGTCCTACGAGCAGTACTTC.

The chain couples TRBV7-3 to TRBJ1-2; D might be TRBD1 (6 bases). V lost 5 bases and J lost 9, with 13 bases in between. Germline V CDR1 and CDR2: SGHTA, FQGTGA. The length of the CDR3 is 12 residues. The CDR3 region has the DNA TGTGCCAGCAGCGCCAACAGGGACAGCTACACCTTC. Protein: CASSANRDSYTF.

This clone was observed a few times. The V call is TRBV5-4, the J call TRBJ2-7; TRBD1 or TRBD2 may be the D gene (5 bases each). Germline V gene sequence: CDR1 SGHNT, CDR2 YYREEE (reference sequence). The CDR3 runs to 13 residues. V shed 3 bases and J shed 6 bases, with 13 bases lying between them. The CDR3 region is CASSSWGKGEQYF. DNA of the CDR3: TGTGCCAGCAGCTCGTGGGGGAAGGGCGAGCAGTACTTC.

The chain has TRBV27 and TRBJ1-1; D ambiguous. From germline, CDR1 is MNHEY and CDR2 SMNVEV (reference sequence). Between the trimmed V and J ends, which lost 4 bases and 5 bases, there was a span of 17 bases. This CDR3 has 15 amino acids. DNA for the CDR3: TGTGCCAGCAGTTGGTACAGCCGCCGGGGAACTGAAGCTTTCTTT. It yields the protein CASSWYSRRGTEAFF.

This rearrangement joins TRBV28 to TRBJ2-3; TRBD2 agrees at 9 bases. The junction had 11 bases not matched to a gene; V was cut back by 7 bases and J by 9 bases. This CDR3 comprises 14 residues. The germline V gene encodes CDR1 MDHEN and CDR2 SYDVKM. CDR3 region: CASTMAGGPGTQYF. CDR3 DNA sequence: TGTGCCAGCACGATGGCGGGAGGGCCTGGCACGCAGTATTTT.

Remarks on this clone: Other DNA sequences of this sample code for an identical CDR3. The chain has TRBV2 and TRBJ2-3; 12 bases are shared with TRBD2. This CDR3 spans 14 amino acids. The junction had 2 bases not matched to a gene; V was cut back by 4 bases and J by 6 bases. Germline CDR1 SNHLY, CDR2 FYNNEI. DNA of the CDR3: TGTGCCAGCAGTGGACTAGCGGGAGCGGATACGCAGTATTTT. Translated: CASSGLAGADTQYF.

The chain couples TRBV2 to TRBJ1-5, with a possible D match to TRBD1 (6 bases). This CDR3 region has 15 residues. Germline assignment: CDR1 SNHLY and CDR2 FYNNEI. V was pared by 3 bases and J by 3 bases, with 12 bases between. The CDR3 region has the DNA TGTGCCAGCAGTGAGGACAGCGCATACAATCAGCCCCAGCATTTT. As protein: CASSEDSAYNQPQHF.

The J gene is TRBJ1-2, the V gene TRBV20-1, with unresolved D. The germline V and J ends were trimmed by 7 bases and 7 bases, with 13 bases remaining between them. The germline gives CDR1 DFQATT, CDR2 SNEGSKA (reference sequence). This CDR3 is 11 amino acids long. Here the CDR3 reads CSVPLFSGYTF. The CDR3 DNA reads as TGCAGTGTTCCTCTATTTTCTGGCTACACCTTC.

V gene TRBV5-1 combines with J gene TRBJ2-7; D might be TRBD2 (5 bases). The CDR3 covers 13 residues. Trimming removed 2 bases from V and 6 bases from J, with 12 bases in between. Germline V gene data show CDR1 as SGHRS and CDR2 as YFSETQ. The CDR3 nucleotides read TGCGCCAGCAGCTTATCCGGGGATGGCGAGCAGTACTTC. Translating gives CASSLSGDGEQYF.

The chain links TRBV10-3 to TRBJ2-3; 13 positions match TRBD2. CDR3 length equals 15 residues. The V gene end was trimmed by 7 bases and the J gene end by 6 bases; junction bases not matched to a gene: 7. CDR1 and CDR2 (germline): ENHRY, SYGVKD. The CDR3 region is CAITGTSGKGDTQYF. The CDR3 coding sequence is TGTGCCATCACTGGGACTAGCGGGAAAGGTGATACGCAGTATTTT.

The chain is built from TRBV28 and TRBJ2-7; 9 positions agree with TRBD1. The CDR3 totals 15 residues. Losses at the gene ends were 5 bases for V and 4 bases for J; bases not matched to a gene: 9. Germline CDR1 is MDHEN and CDR2 is SYDVKM. CDR3 region: CASSPSGTGLYEQYF. Here the CDR3 DNA reads TGTGCCAGCAGTCCCTCCGGGACAGGGTTGTACGAGCAGTACTTC.

The rearrangement links TRBV5-1 to TRBJ2-2; tentatively, D is TRBD1 (7 bases). CDR1 SGHRS and CDR2 YFSETQ come from the germline V gene. V was pared by 4 bases and J by 5 bases, with 15 bases between. This CDR3 spans 15 amino acids. The CDR3 is CASSPGGTETGELFF. CDR3 coding DNA: TGCGCCAGCAGCCCGGGCGGGACAGAAACCGGGGAGCTGTTTTTT.

The rearrangement links TRBV5-1 to TRBJ1-1; D may be TRBD1 (6 bases). This CDR3 has 15 amino acids. The germline CDR1 and CDR2 sequences are SGHRS and YFSETQ. V was cut by 6 bases and J by 1 base, with 16 bases left in between. The chain's CDR3 is CASTLTGQTNTEAFF. CDR3 nucleotides: TGCGCCAGCACTCTAACTGGACAGACGAACACTGAAGCTTTCTTT.

J is TRBJ2-6 and V is TRBV18; D gene ambiguous. Germline lookup yields CDR1 KGHSH and CDR2 LQKENI. The CDR3 has 16 amino acids. V shed 3 bases and J shed 0 bases, with 9 bases lying between them. The CDR3 coding sequence is TGTGCCAGCTCACCCCCCGGAGTCTCTGGGGCCAACGTCCTGACTTTC. Translated: CASSPPGVSGANVLTF.

This clone came up a few times. The gene calls are TRBV7-3 and TRBJ2-2, with D unresolved. V dropped 8 bases and J dropped 4 bases, with 20 bases sitting between them. The germline V gene has CDR1 SGHTA and CDR2 FQGTGA. The CDR3 extends over 16 amino acids. The CDR3 nucleotides read TGTGCCAGCGCTCCCGGTTGGGGTTCGGGCACCGGGGAGCTGTTTTTT. It translates to CASAPGWGSGTGELFF.

The chain uses TRBV7-2 and TRBJ2-3; unclear D gene. The ends were cut back, 5 bases at V and 6 bases at J, with 9 bases in the middle. The germline CDR1 and CDR2 sequences are SGHTA and FQGNSA. The length of the CDR3 is 12 residues. CDR3 residues: CASSPSADTQYF. CDR3 nucleotides: TGTGCCAGCAGCCCGTCGGCGGATACGCAGTATTTT.

This clone was recorded many times. The chain uses TRBV6-1 and TRBJ1-5; D is undetermined. Germline CDR1 reads MNHNS; CDR2 reads SASEGT. Trimming shortened V by 5 bases and J by 5 bases, and 1 base separated the two germline ends. The CDR3 has 10 residues. The CDR3 nucleotides are TGTGCCAGCAGTCATCAGCCCCAGCATTTT. This sequence encodes CASSHQPQHF.

This sequence joins TRBV18 and TRBJ1-4; perhaps TRBD1 as D (5 bases). The germline V and J ends were trimmed by 4 bases and 0 bases, with 12 bases remaining between them. This CDR3 comprises 16 residues. From germline, CDR1 is KGHSH and CDR2 LQKENI. Here the CDR3 reads CASSLDTPATNEKLFF. CDR3 DNA: TGTGCCAGCTCACTGGACACGCCAGCAACTAATGAAAAACTGTTTTTT.

The chain carries TRBV28 and TRBJ2-3; D remains ambiguous. CDR1 is MDHEN and CDR2 is SYDVKM in the germline V gene. This CDR3 has 13 amino acids. The germline V and J ends were trimmed by 3 bases and 8 bases, with 12 bases remaining between them. The CDR3 sequence is CASSFWGLSTQYF. The CDR3 DNA follows: TGTGCCAGCAGTTTCTGGGGTTTGAGTACGCAGTATTTT. The whole variable domain, remainder taken from reference TRBV28 and TRBJ2-3, is DVKVTQSSRYLVKRTGEKVFLECVQDMDHENMFWYRQDPGLGLRLIYFSYDVKMKEKGDIPEGYSVSREKKERFSLILESASTNQTSMYLCASSFWGLSTQYFGPGTRLTVL.

The chain carries TRBV6-5 and TRBJ1-1, with D unresolved. This CDR3 spans 13 amino acids. CDR1 is MNHEY, CDR2 SVGAGI, per germline. V was trimmed by 2 bases and J by 1 base, leaving 5 bases between them. The CDR3 bases are TGTGCCAGCAGTTACCGAGCGAACACTGAAGCTTTCTTT. Amino acids: CASSYRANTEAFF.

V usage is TRBV29-1 and J usage is TRBJ2-3; 13 bases match TRBD2. There are 19 residues in the CDR3. Germline values: CDR1 SQVTM, CDR2 ANQGSEA. J lost 0 bases, V lost 4 bases, and 13 bases had no gene match. The CDR3 sequence is CSVVGTSGIRAPSTDTQYF. The CDR3 DNA sequence: TGCAGCGTTGTCGGGACTAGCGGGATAAGGGCCCCTAGCACAGATACGCAGTATTTT.

V and J are TRBV4-1 and TRBJ2-1; 7 bases map to TRBD2. This CDR3 spans 14 amino acids. V lost 1 base to trimming and J lost 12 bases; unmatched junction nucleotides: 9. Germline V gene sequence: CDR1 MGHRA, CDR2 YSYEKL. CDR3 nucleotide sequence: TGCGCCAGCAGCCAAGCGGAGGGACCTAGCGGGCAGTTCTTC. It codes for CASSQAEGPSGQFF.